This T cell receptor beta chain was sequenced in a study of naive and memory T cell subsets. Broader study findings: This RNA-based method may be sensitive to activation-related transcript changes.

Ligated cDNA underwent four rounds of PCR with nested alpha and beta constant region primers and SP2. Blood and skin TCR RNA was reverse transcribed with alpha and beta constant primers. TCRdb redid the calling of the 5' RACE reads with MiXCR, one entry per CDR3 protein. The sample carries roughly 48,000 distinct CDR3 sequences, approximately 4.5% recorded once. A UMI-containing oligonucleotide was joined by 3' ligation to the TCR cDNA template. Adult healthy volunteers gave 2.5 ml peripheral blood for whole-blood RNA. This clonotype has at least ten counts. Its antigen is not known. The receptor's source is a female donor in good health.

The CDR3 DNA follows: TGTGCCAAAGGGCCAGGTGGTGGCACTGAAGCTTTCTTT. Encoded protein: CAKGPGGGTEAFF. V and J are TRBV5-6 and TRBJ1-1; D is undetermined. The germline V and J ends were trimmed by 9 bases and 4 bases, with 16 bases remaining between them. The CDR3 covers 13 residues. Looked up from germline, CDR1 is SGHDT and CDR2 is YYEEEE.